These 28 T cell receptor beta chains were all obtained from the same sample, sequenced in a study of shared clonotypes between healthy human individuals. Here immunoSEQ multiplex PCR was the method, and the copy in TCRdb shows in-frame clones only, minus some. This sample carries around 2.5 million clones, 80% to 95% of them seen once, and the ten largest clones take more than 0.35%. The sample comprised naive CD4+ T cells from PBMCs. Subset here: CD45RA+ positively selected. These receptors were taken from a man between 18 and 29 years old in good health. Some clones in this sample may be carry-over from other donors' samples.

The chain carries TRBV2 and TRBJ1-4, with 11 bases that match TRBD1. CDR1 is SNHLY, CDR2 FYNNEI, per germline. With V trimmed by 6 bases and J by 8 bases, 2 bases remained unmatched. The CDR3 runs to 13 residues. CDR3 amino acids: CASRGQGGEKLFF. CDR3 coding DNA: TGTGCCAGCAGGGGACAGGGGGGGGAAAAACTGTTTTTT.

CDR3 DNA: TGTGCCAGCAGGGCCGGGACTAGCGGGTTTGGGGAGCAGTTCTTC. Protein: CASRAGTSGFGEQFF. This sequence joins TRBV6-6 and TRBJ2-1, with 12 bases fitting TRBD2. Per the germline V gene, CDR1 is MNHNY and CDR2 is SVGAGI (reference sequence). V was clipped by 6 bases and J by 10 bases; unmatched bases: 10. The CDR3 sequence is 15 residues long.

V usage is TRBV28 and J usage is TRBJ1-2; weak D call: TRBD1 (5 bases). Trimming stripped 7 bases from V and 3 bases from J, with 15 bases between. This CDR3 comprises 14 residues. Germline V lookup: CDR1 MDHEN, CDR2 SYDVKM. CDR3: CASTIVQGDYGYTF. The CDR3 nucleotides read TGTGCCAGCACCATCGTGCAGGGTGACTATGGCTACACCTTC.

The DNA for the CDR3 is TGTGCCAGCAGTTCAGTGTCTAACTATGGCTACACCTTC. It translates to CASSSVSNYGYTF. The chain employs TRBV7-9 and TRBJ1-2, with D hard to call. This CDR3 spans 13 amino acids. V was clipped by 6 bases and J by 0 bases, with 8 bases between them. Germline lookup yields CDR1 SEHNR and CDR2 FQNEAQ (reference sequence). Full variable domain (remainder filled in from reference TRBV7-9 and TRBJ1-2): DTGVSQNPRHKITKRGQNVTFRCDPISEHNRLYWYRQTLGQGPEFLTYFQNEAQLEKSRLLSDRFSAERPKGSFSTLEIQRTEQGDSAMYLCASSSVSNYGYTFGSGTRLTVV.

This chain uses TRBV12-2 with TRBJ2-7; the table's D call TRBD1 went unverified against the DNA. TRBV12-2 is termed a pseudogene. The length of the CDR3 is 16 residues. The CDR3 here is CASRTGITGSPYEQYF. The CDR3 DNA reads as TGTGCAAGTCGTACCGGAATTACAGGGTCCCCCTACGAGCAGTACTTC.

The CDR3 protein is CASSRNSNQPQHF. Here the CDR3 DNA reads TGTGCCAGCAGCCGTAATAGCAATCAGCCCCAGCATTTT. V gene TRBV28 combines with J gene TRBJ1-5; D is undetermined. Germline V gene lookup returns CDR1 MDHEN and CDR2 SYDVKM. The CDR3 totals 13 residues. Trimming stripped 6 bases from V and 0 bases from J, with 6 bases between.

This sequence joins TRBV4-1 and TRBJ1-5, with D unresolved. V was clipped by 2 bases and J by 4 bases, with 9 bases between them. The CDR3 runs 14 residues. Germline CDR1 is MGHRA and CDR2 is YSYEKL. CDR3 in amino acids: CASSQTPPNQPQHF. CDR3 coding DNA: TGCGCCAGCAGCCAAACTCCGCCGAATCAGCCCCAGCATTTT.

CDR3 bases: TGCGCCAGCAGCTTGGGACAGACGCCCTATGGCTACACCTTC. Residues: CASSLGQTPYGYTF. V is TRBV5-1 and J is TRBJ1-2; tentative D call: TRBD1 (5 bases). The CDR3 spans 14 residues. CDR1 is SGHRS and CDR2 is YFSETQ in the germline V gene. Trimming took 0 bases from V and 4 from J, leaving 10 bases between them.

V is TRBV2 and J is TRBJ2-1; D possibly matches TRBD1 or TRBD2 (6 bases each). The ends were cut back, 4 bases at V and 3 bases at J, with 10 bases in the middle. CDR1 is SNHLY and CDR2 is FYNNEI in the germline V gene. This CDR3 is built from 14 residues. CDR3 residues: CASSVGGLYNEQFF. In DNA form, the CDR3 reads TGTGCCAGCAGTGTAGGGGGGCTCTACAATGAGCAGTTCTTC.

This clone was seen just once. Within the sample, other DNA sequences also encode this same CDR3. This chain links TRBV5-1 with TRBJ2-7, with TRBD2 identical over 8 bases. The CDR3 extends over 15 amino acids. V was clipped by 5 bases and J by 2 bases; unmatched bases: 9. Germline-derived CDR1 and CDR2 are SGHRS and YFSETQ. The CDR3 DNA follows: TGCGCCAGCAGTCCCCGTGGTAGCGGGACCTACGAGCAGTACTTC. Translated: CASSPRGSGTYEQYF. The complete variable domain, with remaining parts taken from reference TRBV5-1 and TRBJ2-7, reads KAGVTQTPRYLIKTRGQQVTLSCSPISGHRSVSWYQQTPGQGLQFLFEYFSETQRNKGNFPGRFSGRQFSNSRSEMNVSTLELGDSALYLCASSPRGSGTYEQYFGPGTRLTVT.

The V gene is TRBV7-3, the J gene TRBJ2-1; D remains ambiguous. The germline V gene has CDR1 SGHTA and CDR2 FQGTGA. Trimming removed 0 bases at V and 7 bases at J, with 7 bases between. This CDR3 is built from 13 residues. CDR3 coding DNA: TGTGCCAGCAGCTTAACCCCTATGAATGAGCAGTTCTTC. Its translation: CASSLTPMNEQFF.

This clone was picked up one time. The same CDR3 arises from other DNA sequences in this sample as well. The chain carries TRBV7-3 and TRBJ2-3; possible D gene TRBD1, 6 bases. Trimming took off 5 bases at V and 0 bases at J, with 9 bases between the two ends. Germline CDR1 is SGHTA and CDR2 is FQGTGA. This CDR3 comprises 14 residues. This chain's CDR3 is CASSPGQSTDTQYF. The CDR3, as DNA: TGTGCCAGCAGCCCAGGACAGAGCACAGATACGCAGTATTTT.

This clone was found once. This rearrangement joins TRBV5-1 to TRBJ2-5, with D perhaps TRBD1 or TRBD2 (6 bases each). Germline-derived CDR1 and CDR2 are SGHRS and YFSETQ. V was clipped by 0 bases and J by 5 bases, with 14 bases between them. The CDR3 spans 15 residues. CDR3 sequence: CASSLGSGAGETQYF. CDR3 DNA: TGCGCCAGCAGCTTGGGGTCGGGGGCCGGGGAGACCCAGTACTTC.

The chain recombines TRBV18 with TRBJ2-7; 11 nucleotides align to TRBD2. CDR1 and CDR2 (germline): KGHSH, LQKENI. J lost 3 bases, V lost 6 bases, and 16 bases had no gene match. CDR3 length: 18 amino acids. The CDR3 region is CASSIGTSGSPGFYEQYF. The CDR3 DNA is TGTGCCAGCTCCATAGGCACTAGCGGGAGCCCTGGATTCTACGAGCAGTACTTC.

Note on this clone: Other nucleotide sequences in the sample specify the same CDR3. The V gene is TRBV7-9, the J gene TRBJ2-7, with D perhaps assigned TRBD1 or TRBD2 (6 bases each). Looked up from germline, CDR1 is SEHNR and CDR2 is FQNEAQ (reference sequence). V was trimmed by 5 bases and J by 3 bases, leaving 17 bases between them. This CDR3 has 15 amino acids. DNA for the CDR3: TGTGCCAGCAGCCCCCGAGGGGGGTCGAGCTACGAGCAGTACTTC. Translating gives CASSPRGGSSYEQYF.

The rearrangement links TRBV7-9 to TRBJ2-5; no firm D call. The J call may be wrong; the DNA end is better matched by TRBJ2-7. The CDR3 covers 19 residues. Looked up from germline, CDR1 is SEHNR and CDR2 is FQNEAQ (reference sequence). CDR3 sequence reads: CASSLVPWVYSISSYEQYF. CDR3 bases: TGTGCCAGCAGCTTAGTTCCGTGGGTTTACAGTATTAGCTCCTACGAGCAGTACTTC.

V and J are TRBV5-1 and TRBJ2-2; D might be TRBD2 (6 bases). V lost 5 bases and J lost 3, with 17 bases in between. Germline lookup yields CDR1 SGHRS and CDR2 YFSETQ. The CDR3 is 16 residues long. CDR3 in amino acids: CASSRGMRMDTGELFF. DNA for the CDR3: TGCGCCAGCAGTCGCGGGATGAGGATGGACACCGGGGAGCTGTTTTTT.

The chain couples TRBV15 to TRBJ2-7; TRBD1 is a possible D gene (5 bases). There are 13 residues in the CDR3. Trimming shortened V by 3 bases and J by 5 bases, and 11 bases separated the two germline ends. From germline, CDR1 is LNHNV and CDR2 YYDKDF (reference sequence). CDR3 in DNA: TGTGCCACCAGCAGGGGTTTCAGGGACGAGCAGTACTTC. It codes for CATSRGFRDEQYF.

As DNA, the CDR3 is TGCGCCAGCACCGCCCAGGGGCCGAACACCGGGGAGCTGTTTTTT. This translates into CASTAQGPNTGELFF. This chain connects TRBV5-1 to TRBJ2-2; tentatively, D is TRBD1 (6 bases). Deletions cut 6 bases from V and 0 bases from J, with 12 bases between. This CDR3 contains 15 residues. Germline CDR1 reads SGHRS; CDR2 reads YFSETQ. The complete variable domain, with remaining parts taken from reference TRBV5-1 and TRBJ2-2, reads KAGVTQTPRYLIKTRGQQVTLSCSPISGHRSVSWYQQTPGQGLQFLFEYFSETQRNKGNFPGRFSGRQFSNSRSEMNVSTLELGDSALYLCASTAQGPNTGELFFGEGSRLTVL.

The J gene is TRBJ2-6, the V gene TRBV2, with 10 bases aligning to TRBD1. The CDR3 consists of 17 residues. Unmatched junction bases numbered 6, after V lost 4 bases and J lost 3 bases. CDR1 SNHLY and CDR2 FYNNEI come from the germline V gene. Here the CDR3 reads CASSVGTGAVGANVLTF. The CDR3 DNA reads TGTGCCAGCAGTGTGGGGACAGGGGCCGTTGGGGCCAACGTCCTGACTTTC.

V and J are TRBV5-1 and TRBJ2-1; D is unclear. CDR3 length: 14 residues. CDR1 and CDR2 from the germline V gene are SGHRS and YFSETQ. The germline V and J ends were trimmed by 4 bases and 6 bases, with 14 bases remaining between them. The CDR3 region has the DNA TGCGCCAGCAGCACCACCGACGGAAGCAATGAGCAGTTCTTC. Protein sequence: CASSTTDGSNEQFF.

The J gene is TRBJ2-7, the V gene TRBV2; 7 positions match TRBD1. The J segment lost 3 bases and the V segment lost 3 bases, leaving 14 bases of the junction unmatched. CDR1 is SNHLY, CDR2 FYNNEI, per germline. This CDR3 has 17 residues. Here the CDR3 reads CASSEGIRQGPVYEQYF. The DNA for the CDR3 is TGTGCCAGCAGTGAGGGGATACGACAGGGTCCGGTCTACGAGCAGTACTTC.

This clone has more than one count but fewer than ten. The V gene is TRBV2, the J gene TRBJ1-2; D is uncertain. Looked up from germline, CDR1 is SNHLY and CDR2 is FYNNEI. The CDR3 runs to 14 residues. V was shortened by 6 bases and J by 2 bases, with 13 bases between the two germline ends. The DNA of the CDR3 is TGTGCCAGCAGGCCCCCTGCAGGAAACTATGGCTACACCTTC. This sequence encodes CASRPPAGNYGYTF.

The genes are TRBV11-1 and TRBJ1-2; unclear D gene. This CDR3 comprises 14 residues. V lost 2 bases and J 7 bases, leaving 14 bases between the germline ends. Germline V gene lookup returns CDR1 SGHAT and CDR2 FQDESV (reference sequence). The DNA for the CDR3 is TGTGCCAGCAGCTTATCTAGCCCTTCTCTTGGCTACACCTTC. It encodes CASSLSSPSLGYTF.

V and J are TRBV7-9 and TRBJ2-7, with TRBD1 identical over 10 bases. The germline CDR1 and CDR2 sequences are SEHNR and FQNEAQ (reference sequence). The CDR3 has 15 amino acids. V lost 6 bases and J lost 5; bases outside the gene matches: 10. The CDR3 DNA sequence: TGTGCCAGCAGGCTTGACCGGGACAGGGGAGACGAGCAGTACTTC. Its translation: CASRLDRDRGDEQYF.

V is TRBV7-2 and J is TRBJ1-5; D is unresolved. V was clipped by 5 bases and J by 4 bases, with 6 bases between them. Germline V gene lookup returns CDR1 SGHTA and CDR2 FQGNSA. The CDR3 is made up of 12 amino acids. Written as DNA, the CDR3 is TGTGCCAGCAGCCGTCGGAATCAGCCCCAGCATTTT. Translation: CASSRRNQPQHF. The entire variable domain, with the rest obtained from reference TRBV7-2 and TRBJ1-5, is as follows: GAGVSQSPSNKVTEKGKDVELRCDPISGHTALYWYRQSLGQGLEFLIYFQGNSAPDKSGLPSDRFSAERTGGSVSTLTIQRTQQEDSAVYLCASSRRNQPQHFGDGTRLSIL.

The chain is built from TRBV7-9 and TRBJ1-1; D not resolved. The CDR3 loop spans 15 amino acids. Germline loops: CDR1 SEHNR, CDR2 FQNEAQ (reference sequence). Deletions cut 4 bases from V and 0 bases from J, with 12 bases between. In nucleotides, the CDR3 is TGTGCCAGCAGCTCTCCGACAAGCATGAACACTGAAGCTTTCTTT. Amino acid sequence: CASSSPTSMNTEAFF.

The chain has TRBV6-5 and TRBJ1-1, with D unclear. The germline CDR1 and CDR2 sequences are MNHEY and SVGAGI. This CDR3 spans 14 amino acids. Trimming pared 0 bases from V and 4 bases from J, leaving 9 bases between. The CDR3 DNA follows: TGTGCCAGCAGTTACTCCCGGGAAGCCACTGAAGCTTTCTTT. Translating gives CASSYSREATEAFF.